This T cell receptor beta chain was observed in a study of human T cells and chemical hapten exposure. At the level of the study: Per-sample variation in TCR yield stemmed mainly from small pooled library volume differences.

This CDR3 is built from 14 residues. CDR1 is MNHEY, CDR2 SMNVEV, per germline (reference sequence). V lost 3 bases and J lost 4, with 10 bases in between. Unique molecular identifiers were attached to individual cDNA molecules within the library. Original methodology: TCR counts had a median of about 100,000 per sample and spanned 23,224 to 690,600. Each CDR3 protein is one row after TCRdb ran MiXCR on the 5' RACE reads. TCRdb, not the authors, supplied the V and J calls. There are 110,000 or so distinct CDR3 sequences in the sample; approximately 20% occur only once, and approximately 2.6% lies in the top ten. Whole-study results and caveats: With DPC sensitization, TCRs exceeding 1 in 1000 frequency showed no change.

The authors' total RNA extraction used unfractionated whole blood. For this clonotype: Its antigen is unidentified.

This clonotype originated in a human donor in good health. The gene calls are TRBV27 and TRBJ1-5; D not certain. The DNA of the CDR3 is TGTGCCAGCAGTTTCTCCCCAGTGAATCAGCCCCAGCATTTT. This codes for CASSFSPVNQPQHF.